A single sample gave rise to the 27 T cell receptor beta chains below, sequenced in a study of blood T cell repertoires in COVID-19. Assay: immunoSEQ multiplex PCR; the TCRdb copy retains only in-frame clones and omits some. The data show about 150,000 clones, with over 80% seen just once and over 9.5% held by the top ten. The sequenced sample was peripheral blood. These TCRs come from a man aged 55 to 70 with active or convalescent COVID-19.

The chain is built from TRBV28 and TRBJ1-4, with 11 bases fitting TRBD1. CDR1 MDHEN and CDR2 SYDVKM come from the germline V gene. Losses at the gene ends were 2 bases for V and 7 bases for J; bases not matched to a gene: 3. This CDR3 has 15 residues. The CDR3 bases are TGTGCCAGCAGTTTAGGGACAGGGGGTGCTGAAAAACTGTTTTTT. Translation: CASSLGTGGAEKLFF.

This chain connects TRBV24-1 to TRBJ2-1, with TRBD2 matching 11 bases. The junction had 6 bases not matched to a gene; V was cut back by 3 bases and J by 3 bases. The CDR3 has 17 residues. The germline gives CDR1 KGHDR, CDR2 SFDVKD. CDR3 bases: TGTGCCACCAGTGATGCCCGACTAGCGGGGCTCTACAATGAGCAGTTCTTC. It translates to CATSDARLAGLYNEQFF.

The chain uses TRBV5-1 and TRBJ2-1; the match to TRBD2 covers 14 bases. The J segment lost 8 bases and the V segment lost 4 bases, leaving 8 bases of the junction unmatched. Germline CDR1 and CDR2: SGHRS and YFSETQ. This CDR3 is built from 16 residues. CDR3 loop: CASSAGTSGRLYEQFF. CDR3 sequence (DNA): TGCGCCAGCAGCGCCGGGACTAGCGGGAGACTTTATGAGCAGTTCTTC.

V usage is TRBV28 and J usage is TRBJ1-5, with a weak D call TRBD1 (5 bases). Germline CDR1 is MDHEN and CDR2 is SYDVKM. V lost 6 bases to trimming and J lost 1 base, with 10 bases between them. The CDR3 loop spans 14 amino acids. CDR3 protein: CASSLGGSNQPQHF. In DNA form, the CDR3 reads TGTGCCAGCAGCCTCGGGGGAAGCAATCAGCCCCAGCATTTT.

CDR3 in DNA: TGTGCCAGCAGCTTAGATGGACTAGCGAACACCGGGGAGCTGTTTTTT. As protein: CASSLDGLANTGELFF. The chain combines TRBV11-2 with TRBJ2-2; 7 positions match TRBD2. J gave up 0 bases and V 0 bases, and 1 base lay outside the gene matches. The CDR3 has 16 amino acids. CDR1 and CDR2 (germline): SGHAT, FQNNGV. The full variable domain, its missing parts supplied by reference TRBV11-2 and TRBJ2-2, is EAGVAQSPRYKIIEKRQSVAFWCNPISGHATLYWYQQILGQGPKLLIQFQNNGVVDDSQLPKDRFSAERLKGVDSTLKIQPAKLEDSAVYLCASSLDGLANTGELFFGEGSRLTVL.

V and J are TRBV7-6 and TRBJ2-2, with TRBD1 matching over 7 bases. Trimming at V came to 1 base and at J to 2 bases, leaving 1 base not matched to a gene. The germline V gene has CDR1 SGHVS and CDR2 FNYEAQ. CDR3 length: 15 residues. The chain's CDR3 is CASSLGDRNTGELFF. In DNA form, the CDR3 reads TGTGCCAGCAGCTTAGGGGACAGAAACACCGGGGAGCTGTTTTTT.

V usage is TRBV19 and J usage is TRBJ1-5, with D perhaps TRBD1 (6 bases). Germline CDR1 LNHDA, CDR2 SQIVND (reference sequence). This CDR3 comprises 15 residues. V lost 3 bases and J lost 5, with 14 bases in between. The CDR3 reads CASSMAGAAYQPQHF. CDR3 nucleotides: TGTGCCAGTAGTATGGCAGGGGCGGCTTATCAGCCCCAGCATTTT.

The chain employs TRBV6-5 and TRBJ2-7, with 7 bases matching TRBD2. The germline gives CDR1 MNHEY, CDR2 SVGAGI. The CDR3 totals 15 residues. Trimming took 0 bases from V and 2 from J; bases not matched to a gene: 4. DNA for the CDR3: TGTGCCAGCAGTTACTCCGGGGGGAAGGCCTACGAGCAGTACTTC. This translates into CASSYSGGKAYEQYF.

This chain joins TRBV7-6 and TRBJ2-1; D may be TRBD2 (6 bases). The CDR3 consists of 17 residues. Trimming pared 5 bases from V and 10 bases from J, leaving 27 bases between. Per germline, CDR1 SGHVS and CDR2 FNYEAQ. CDR3 in amino acids: CASSPSSGTPSSREQFF. For the CDR3, the DNA is TGTGCCAGCAGCCCTTCGTCCGGGACTCCTTCATCGCGGGAGCAGTTCTTC. The full variable domain, rest sourced from reference TRBV7-6 and TRBJ2-1, is GAGVSQSPRYKVTKRGQDVALRCDPISGHVSLYWYRQALGQGPEFLTYFNYEAQQDKSGLPNDRFSAERPEGSISTLTIQRTEQRDSAMYRCASSPSSGTPSSREQFFGPGTRLTVL.

The chain is built from TRBV7-9 and TRBJ2-7, with D maybe TRBD1 (5 bases). CDR3 length: 12 residues. V shed 2 bases and J shed 7 bases, with 9 bases lying between them. Germline loops: CDR1 SEHNR, CDR2 FQNEAQ (reference sequence). CDR3 sequence: CASSLPGSEQYF. DNA of the CDR3: TGTGCCAGCAGCTTACCAGGGTCGGAGCAGTACTTC. The variable domain in full, with the rest retrieved from reference TRBV7-9 and TRBJ2-7, is DTGVSQNPRHKITKRGQNVTFRCDPISEHNRLYWYRQTLGQGPEFLTYFQNEAQLEKSRLLSDRFSAERPKGSFSTLEIQRTEQGDSAMYLCASSLPGSEQYFGPGTRLTVT.

The chain recombines TRBV7-9 with TRBJ2-1, with D possibly matching TRBD2 (6 bases). The germline V gene encodes CDR1 SEHNR and CDR2 FQNEAQ (reference sequence). CDR3 length equals 15 residues. Trimming shortened V by 5 bases and J by 7 bases, and 18 bases separated the two germline ends. The CDR3 nucleotides are TGTGCCAGCAGCAATCCGGGACTTAGACTTAATGAGCAGTTCTTC. It encodes CASSNPGLRLNEQFF.

The chain links TRBV18 to TRBJ1-6; D unresolved. Between the trimmed V and J ends, which lost 5 bases and 5 bases, there was a span of 7 bases. Germline CDR1 reads KGHSH; CDR2 reads LQKENI. This CDR3 comprises 13 residues. The CDR3 coding sequence is TGTGCCAGCTCAGGGCAGGATAATTCACCCCTCCACTTT. Encoded protein: CASSGQDNSPLHF.

The chain is built from TRBV11-3 and TRBJ2-3, with TRBD2 as a possible D gene (6 bases). V was trimmed by 2 bases and J by 4 bases, leaving 10 bases between them. The V gene's germline CDR1 is SGHNT and CDR2 YENEEA. The CDR3 consists of 14 residues. The CDR3 here is CASSLTGAPDTQYF. The CDR3 region has the DNA TGTGCCAGCAGCTTAACGGGAGCCCCAGATACGCAGTATTTT.

The chain joins TRBV6-6 to TRBJ2-1; TRBD1 might be the D (6 bases). The V end lost 5 bases, the J end lost 6 bases, and 11 bases lay between the germline ends. CDR1 MNHNY and CDR2 SVGAGI come from the germline V gene (reference sequence). The CDR3 totals 13 residues. CDR3 in amino acids: CASSHGTINEQFF. CDR3 bases: TGTGCCAGCAGTCACGGGACAATCAATGAGCAGTTCTTC.

The chain uses TRBV10-3 and TRBJ2-2; TRBD2 matches 8 bases. The CDR3 extends over 15 amino acids. Germline assignment: CDR1 ENHRY and CDR2 SYGVKD. After removal of 5 bases from V and 1 base from J, the junction contained 3 bases not matched to a gene. The CDR3 region is CAISWTSQNTGELFF. CDR3 bases: TGTGCCATCAGTTGGACTAGCCAGAACACCGGGGAGCTGTTTTTT.

V and J are TRBV9 and TRBJ1-5; D is uncertain. Trimming removed 4 bases at V and 0 bases at J, with 11 bases between. The length of the CDR3 is 15 residues. Looked up from germline, CDR1 is SGDLS and CDR2 is YYNGEE. The CDR3 region has the DNA TGTGCCAGCAGCCCTACGTACTATAGCAATCAGCCCCAGCATTTT. Translated: CASSPTYYSNQPQHF.

The V call is TRBV27, the J call TRBJ1-2; possible D gene TRBD1, 6 bases. The germline V gene encodes CDR1 MNHEY and CDR2 SMNVEV (reference sequence). This CDR3 is built from 14 residues. V lost 4 bases, J lost 2 bases, and 11 bases lay in between. CDR3 bases: TGTGCCAGCAGTTCCGGGACACTCAACTATGGCTACACCTTC. It yields the protein CASSSGTLNYGYTF.

The rearrangement uses TRBV6-5 and TRBJ2-3; TRBD1 matches 7 bases. The CDR3 covers 13 residues. Germline V CDR1 and CDR2: MNHEY, SVGAGI. V trimming: 8 bases; J trimming: 5 bases; junction bases outside the gene matches: 7. The CDR3 loop reads CASDRVYLDTQYF. The DNA of the CDR3 is TGTGCCAGCGACAGGGTCTACTTAGATACGCAGTATTTT.

The chain combines TRBV6-5 with TRBJ2-2; 8 positions match TRBD2. Germline lookup yields CDR1 MNHEY and CDR2 SVGAGI. J was trimmed by 1 base and V by 6 bases; bases with no gene match: 4. The CDR3 is 15 residues long. CDR3 residues: CASRGGRRNTGELFF. CDR3 DNA sequence: TGTGCCAGCAGGGGCGGGAGGAGGAACACCGGGGAGCTGTTTTTT.

This clone was seen once. The chain employs TRBV7-9 and TRBJ2-4, with 9 bases matching TRBD1. The CDR3 has 18 residues. In germline, CDR1 is SEHNR, CDR2 FQNEAQ (reference sequence). Germline trimming cut 5 bases from V and 1 base from J; bases unmatched to any gene: 12. CDR3 bases: TGTGCCAGCAGCGCCAGACCACAGGGGGCATGGGCCAAAAACATTCAGTACTTC. Residues: CASSARPQGAWAKNIQYF.

The V call is TRBV2, the J call TRBJ2-6, with D possibly matching TRBD1 (6 bases). CDR1 SNHLY and CDR2 FYNNEI come from the germline V gene. With 1 base removed from V and 0 bases from J, the gap between germline ends came to 10 bases. The length of the CDR3 is 17 residues. The CDR3 reads CASSEGQVYSGANVLTF. The CDR3 DNA reads TGTGCCAGCAGTGAAGGACAGGTCTACTCTGGGGCCAACGTCCTGACTTTC.

The V call is TRBV19, the J call TRBJ1-4, with TRBD1 matching 8 bases. V lost 3 bases, J lost 5 bases, and 11 bases stayed unmatched. This CDR3 has 17 amino acids. The V gene's germline CDR1 is LNHDA and CDR2 SQIVND (reference sequence). DNA for the CDR3: TGTGCCAGTAGTATTGGAGGCAGGGGGCGTTTCAATGAAAAACTGTTTTTT. As protein: CASSIGGRGRFNEKLFF.

This chain links TRBV7-3 with TRBJ2-2; D gene unclear. V was clipped by 1 base and J by 1 base, with 13 bases between them. The CDR3 runs 17 residues. The germline CDR1 and CDR2 sequences are SGHTA and FQGTGA. CDR3 amino acids: CASSLIPARKNTGELFF. The CDR3 DNA reads as TGTGCCAGCAGCTTAATTCCCGCCAGAAAGAACACCGGGGAGCTGTTTTTT.

The genes are TRBV29-1 and TRBJ2-7, with 8 bases aligning to TRBD2. Losses at the gene ends were 6 bases for V and 0 bases for J; bases not matched to a gene: 7. The CDR3 is made up of 14 amino acids. CDR1 is SQVTM and CDR2 is ANQGSEA in the germline V gene. CDR3 nucleotide sequence: TGCAGCGTCGTCAGCGGGGGTAGCTCCTACGAGCAGTACTTC. Its protein product is CSVVSGGSSYEQYF.

The chain carries TRBV4-2 and TRBJ1-1, with D possibly being TRBD1 (6 bases). The CDR3 extends over 14 amino acids. Germline V gene sequence: CDR1 LGHNA, CDR2 YNFKEQ. V lost 2 bases to trimming and J lost 6 bases, with 13 bases between them. The CDR3 reads CASSQPTGQPEAFF. The CDR3 DNA reads TGTGCCAGCAGCCAACCCACAGGGCAGCCTGAAGCTTTCTTT.

The CDR3 reads CATSDRQGGGYTF. Written as DNA, the CDR3 is TGTGCCACCAGTGATCGACAGGGAGGCGGCTACACCTTC. The chain joins TRBV24-1 to TRBJ1-2, with 7 bases aligning to TRBD1. Unmatched junction bases numbered 5, after V lost 3 bases and J lost 8 bases. Looked up from germline, CDR1 is KGHDR and CDR2 is SFDVKD. CDR3 length: 13 residues.

The J gene is TRBJ2-2, the V gene TRBV7-2, with D perhaps TRBD2 (5 bases). CDR1 is SGHTA, CDR2 FQGNSA, per germline. This CDR3 contains 13 residues. Trimming stripped 1 base from V and 8 bases from J, with 8 bases between. CDR3 residues: CASSLVRGGELFF. In DNA, the CDR3 is TGTGCCAGCAGCTTAGTGCGAGGGGGGGAGCTGTTTTTT. Filled out from reference TRBV7-2 and TRBJ2-2, the complete variable domain reads GAGVSQSPSNKVTEKGKDVELRCDPISGHTALYWYRQSLGQGLEFLIYFQGNSAPDKSGLPSDRFSAERTGGSVSTLTIQRTQQEDSAVYLCASSLVRGGELFFGEGSRLTVL.